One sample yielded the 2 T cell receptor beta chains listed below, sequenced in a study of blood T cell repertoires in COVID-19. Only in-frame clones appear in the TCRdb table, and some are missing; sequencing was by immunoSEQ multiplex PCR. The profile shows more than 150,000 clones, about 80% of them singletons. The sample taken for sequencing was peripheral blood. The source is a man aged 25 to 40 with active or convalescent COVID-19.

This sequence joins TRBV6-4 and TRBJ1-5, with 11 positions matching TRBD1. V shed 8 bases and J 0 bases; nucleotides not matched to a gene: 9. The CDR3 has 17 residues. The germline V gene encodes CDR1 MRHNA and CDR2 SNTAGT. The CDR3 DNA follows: TGTGCCAGCTGTCTAGGACAGGGGGCTTATAGCAATCAGCCCCAGCATTTT. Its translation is CASCLGQGAYSNQPQHF.

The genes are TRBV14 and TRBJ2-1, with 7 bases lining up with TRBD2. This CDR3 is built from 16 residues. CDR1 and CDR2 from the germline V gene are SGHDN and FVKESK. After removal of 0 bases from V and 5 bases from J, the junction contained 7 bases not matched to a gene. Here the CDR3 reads CASSQDGGGSHNEQFF. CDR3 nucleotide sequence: TGTGCCAGCAGCCAAGACGGCGGGGGTAGCCACAATGAGCAGTTCTTC.